This entry concerns a single TCR beta chain. The target antigen is unknown. This sample was taken from a study of cytomegalovirus exposure and HLA in healthy donors. Study outcomes and limitations: Sequencing had likely introduced a cluster of highly shared sequence variants as an artifact. Researchers reportedly found TCR beta sequences accurately predicted most subjects' HLA-A and HLA-B alleles. For most TCR sequences rarity was the rule, although some public TCRs occurred in many donors. Presence/absence analyses rested on an assumption that sequencing depth was roughly uniform across donors.

J was trimmed by 3 bases and V by 2 bases; bases with no gene match: 2. This CDR3 is built from 14 residues. Germline-derived CDR1 and CDR2 are SEHNR and FQNEAQ (reference sequence). The primer mix had 60 Vbeta and 13 Jbeta primers. TCRdb's table, derived via immunoSEQ multiplex PCR, lists solely in-frame clones and lacks some. The data contain 150,000 to 160,000 clones, approximately 80% of them singletons. The TCR was taken from a woman in her forties or fifties in good health and CMV-seropositive. The chain uses TRBV7-9 and TRBJ2-3; 7 nucleotides match TRBD2. The material sequenced was PBMCs. The CDR3 bases are TGTGCCAGCAGCTTATCGGGGGGAACAGATACGCAGTATTTT. This codes for CASSLSGGTDTQYF.